This T cell receptor beta chain emerged from a study of cytomegalovirus exposure and HLA in healthy donors. Healthy people donating bone marrow made up the donors. General study points: Highly shared variants forming one cluster were likely a sequencing artifact. A later analysis, which compared TCR beta chains of equal frequency, found the HLA-associated ones more clonally expanded.

Germline V lookup: CDR1 SEHNR, CDR2 FQNEAQ (reference sequence). The CDR3 spans 16 residues. This clone appeared a single time. Its target is not known. The germline gene is not matched at one end of the junction; a read error may be the cause. The PCR was carried out with 60 Vbeta primers and 13 Jbeta primers. In the source study's methods: The authors later counted 70 million to 85 million unique TCR beta chains, some 11 million of them shared. Some clones are missing from TCRdb's copy, which holds only in-frame ones; the method was immunoSEQ multiplex PCR. D and trimming were read from the DNA, whereas the V and J calls and clone size are those reported in that table. The table records roughly 180,000 clones, roughly 80% of them present only once.

The sequence came from a young man in good health and CMV-seropositive. Sequencing was performed on PBMCs. The chain employs TRBV7-9 and TRBJ2-2, with 8 bases lining up with TRBD1. The CDR3 coding sequence is TGTTCCAGCAGGGGGCCACAGGGATTTCGGACCGGGGAGCTGTTTTTT. This translates into CSSRGPQGFRTGELFF.